This TCR beta chain is drawn from a study of beta chain features in type 1 diabetes. The CDR3 extends over 14 amino acids. Germline V gene lookup returns CDR1 SGDLS and CDR2 YYNGEE. V lost 0 bases, J lost 2 bases, and 8 bases lay in between. Sequenced material consisted of expressed TCRB transcripts (all of the isolated RNA was reverse transcribed). TCRdb keeps only in-frame clones here, not all; method: immunoSEQ multiplex PCR. Of more than 350,000 clones in the sample, about an eighth were seen once. To note about this clone: This same CDR3 is encoded by further DNA sequences in the sample.

Material for sequencing was naive CD4+ T cells from blood. The genes are TRBV9 and TRBJ1-2, with unresolved D. The source of this sequence is a woman aged 18-29 years in good health. The CDR3 DNA is TGTGCCAGCAGCGTAGGGCCGGGGAACTATGGCTACACCTTC. Protein: CASSVGPGNYGYTF.